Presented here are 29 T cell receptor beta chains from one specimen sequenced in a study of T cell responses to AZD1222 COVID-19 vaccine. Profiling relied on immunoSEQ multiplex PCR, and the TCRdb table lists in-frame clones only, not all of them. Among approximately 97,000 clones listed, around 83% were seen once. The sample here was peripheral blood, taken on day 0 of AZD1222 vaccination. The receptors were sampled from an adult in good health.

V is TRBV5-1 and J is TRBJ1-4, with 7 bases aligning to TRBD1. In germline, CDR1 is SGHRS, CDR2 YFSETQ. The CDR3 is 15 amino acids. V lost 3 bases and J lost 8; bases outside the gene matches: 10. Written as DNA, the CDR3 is TGCGCCAGCAGCTCAACGGGACAGTCGGCCGAAAAACTGTTTTTT. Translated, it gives CASSSTGQSAEKLFF.

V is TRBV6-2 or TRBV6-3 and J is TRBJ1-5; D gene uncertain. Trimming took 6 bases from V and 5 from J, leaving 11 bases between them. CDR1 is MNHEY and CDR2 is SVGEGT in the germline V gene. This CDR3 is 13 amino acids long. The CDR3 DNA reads TGTGCCAGCAGCCCGACGCCCTATCAGCCCCAGCATTTT. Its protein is CASSPTPYQPQHF.

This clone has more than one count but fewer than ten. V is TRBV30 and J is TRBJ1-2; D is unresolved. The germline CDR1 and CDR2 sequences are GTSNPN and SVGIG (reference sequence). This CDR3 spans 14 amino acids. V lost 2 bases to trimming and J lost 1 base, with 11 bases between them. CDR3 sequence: CAWSPLPGNYGYTF. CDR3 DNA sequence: TGTGCCTGGAGTCCCTTACCGGGTAACTATGGCTACACCTTC.

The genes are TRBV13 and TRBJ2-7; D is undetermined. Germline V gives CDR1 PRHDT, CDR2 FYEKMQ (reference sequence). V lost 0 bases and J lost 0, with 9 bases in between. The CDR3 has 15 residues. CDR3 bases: TGTGCCAGCAGCTTAGGACACACACTCTCCTACGAGCAGTACTTC. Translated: CASSLGHTLSYEQYF. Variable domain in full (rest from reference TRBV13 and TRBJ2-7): AAGVIQSPRHLIKEKRETATLKCYPIPRHDTVYWYQQGPGQDPQFLISFYEKMQSDKGSIPDRFSAQQFSDYHSELNMSSLELGDSALYFCASSLGHTLSYEQYFGPGTRLTVT.

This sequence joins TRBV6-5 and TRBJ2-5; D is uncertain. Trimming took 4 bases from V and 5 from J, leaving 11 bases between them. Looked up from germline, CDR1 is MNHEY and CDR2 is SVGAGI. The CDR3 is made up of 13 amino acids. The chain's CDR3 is CASSWSEAETQYF. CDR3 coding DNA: TGTGCCAGCAGTTGGTCTGAGGCCGAGACCCAGTACTTC.

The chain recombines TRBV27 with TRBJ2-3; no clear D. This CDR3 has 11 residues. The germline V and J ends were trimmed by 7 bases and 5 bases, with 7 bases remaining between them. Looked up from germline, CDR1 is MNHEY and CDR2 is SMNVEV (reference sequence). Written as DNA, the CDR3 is TGTGCCAGCACCCTCAAAGATACGCAGTATTTT. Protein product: CASTLKDTQYF.

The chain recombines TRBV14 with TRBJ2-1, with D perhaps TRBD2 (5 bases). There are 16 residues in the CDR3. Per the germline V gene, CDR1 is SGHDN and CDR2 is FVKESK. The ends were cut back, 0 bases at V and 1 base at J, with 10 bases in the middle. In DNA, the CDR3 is TGTGCCAGCAGCCAAGAAAGGACTCTATCCTACAATGAGCAGTTCTTC. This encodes CASSQERTLSYNEQFF.

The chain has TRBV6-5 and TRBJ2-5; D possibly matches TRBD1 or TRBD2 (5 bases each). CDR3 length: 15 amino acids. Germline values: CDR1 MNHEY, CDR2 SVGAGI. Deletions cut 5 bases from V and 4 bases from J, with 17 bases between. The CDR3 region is CASSTPSGRVETQYF. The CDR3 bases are TGTGCCAGCAGTACCCCCTCAGGGAGAGTAGAGACCCAGTACTTC.

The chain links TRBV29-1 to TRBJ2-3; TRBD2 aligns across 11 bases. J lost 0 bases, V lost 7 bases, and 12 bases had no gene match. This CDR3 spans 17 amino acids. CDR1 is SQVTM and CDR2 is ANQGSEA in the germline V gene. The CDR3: CSARGLAGGVSTDTQYF. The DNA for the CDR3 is TGCAGCGCAAGAGGTCTAGCGGGGGGCGTAAGCACAGATACGCAGTATTTT.

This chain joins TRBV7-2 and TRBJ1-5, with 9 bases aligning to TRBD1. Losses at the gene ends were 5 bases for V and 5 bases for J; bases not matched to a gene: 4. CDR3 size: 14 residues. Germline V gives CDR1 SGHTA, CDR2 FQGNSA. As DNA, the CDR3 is TGTGCCAGCAGCCCCGGGACAGGGTATCAGCCCCAGCATTTT. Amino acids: CASSPGTGYQPQHF.

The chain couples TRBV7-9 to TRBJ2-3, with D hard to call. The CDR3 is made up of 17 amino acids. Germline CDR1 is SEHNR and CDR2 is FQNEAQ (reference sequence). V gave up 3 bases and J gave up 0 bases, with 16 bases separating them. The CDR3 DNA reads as TGTGCCAGCAGCTTGGCCCCGAATGGCCCTAGCACAGATACGCAGTATTTT. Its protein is CASSLAPNGPSTDTQYF.

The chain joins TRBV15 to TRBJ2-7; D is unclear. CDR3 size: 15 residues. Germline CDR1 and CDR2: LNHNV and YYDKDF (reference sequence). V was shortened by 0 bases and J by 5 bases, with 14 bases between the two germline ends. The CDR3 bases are TGTGCCACCAGCAGAGATCGGTCTTTTGTGGACGAGCAGTACTTC. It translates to CATSRDRSFVDEQYF.

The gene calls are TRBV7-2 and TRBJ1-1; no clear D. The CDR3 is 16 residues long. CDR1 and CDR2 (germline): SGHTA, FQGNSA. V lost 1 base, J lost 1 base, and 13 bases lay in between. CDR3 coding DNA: TGTGCCAGCAGCTTAGTAGTTGGGCGGAAGAACACTGAAGCTTTCTTT. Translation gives CASSLVVGRKNTEAFF.

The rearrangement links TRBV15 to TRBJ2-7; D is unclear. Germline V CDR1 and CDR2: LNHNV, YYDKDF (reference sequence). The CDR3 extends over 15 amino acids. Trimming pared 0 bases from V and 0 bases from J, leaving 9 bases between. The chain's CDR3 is CATSRDVSLSYEQYF. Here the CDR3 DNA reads TGTGCCACCAGCAGAGACGTCAGCCTCTCCTACGAGCAGTACTTC.

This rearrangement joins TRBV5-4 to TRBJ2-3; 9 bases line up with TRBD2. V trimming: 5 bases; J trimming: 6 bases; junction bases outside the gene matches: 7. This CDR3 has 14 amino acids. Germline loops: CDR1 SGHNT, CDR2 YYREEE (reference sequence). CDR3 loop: CASSYRTSDDTQYF. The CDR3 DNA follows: TGTGCCAGCAGTTATCGGACTAGCGACGATACGCAGTATTTT.

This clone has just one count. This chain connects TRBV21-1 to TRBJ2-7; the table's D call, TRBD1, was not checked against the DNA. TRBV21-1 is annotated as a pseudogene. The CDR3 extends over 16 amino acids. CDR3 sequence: CASSNASDRSSYEQYF. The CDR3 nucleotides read TGTGCCAGCAGCAATGCTTCGGACAGGAGCTCCTACGAGCAGTACTTC.

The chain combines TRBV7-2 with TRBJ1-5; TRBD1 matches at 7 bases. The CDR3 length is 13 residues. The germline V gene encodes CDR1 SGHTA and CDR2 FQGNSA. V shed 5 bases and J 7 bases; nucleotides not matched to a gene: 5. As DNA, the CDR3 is TGTGCCAGCAGCATGGACAGGAGGCAGCCCCAGCATTTT. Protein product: CASSMDRRQPQHF.

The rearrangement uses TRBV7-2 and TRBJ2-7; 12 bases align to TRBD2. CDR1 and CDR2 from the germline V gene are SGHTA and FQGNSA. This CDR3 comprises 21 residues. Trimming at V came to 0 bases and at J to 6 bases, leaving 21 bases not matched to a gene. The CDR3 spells CASSLALRASGRALVLSEQYF. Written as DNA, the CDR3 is TGTGCCAGCAGCTTAGCGCTAAGGGCTAGCGGGAGGGCCTTAGTATTGAGCGAGCAGTACTTC.

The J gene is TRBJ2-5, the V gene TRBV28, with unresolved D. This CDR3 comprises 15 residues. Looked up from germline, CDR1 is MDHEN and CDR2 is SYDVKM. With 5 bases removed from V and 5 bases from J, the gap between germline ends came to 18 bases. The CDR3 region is CASSLGRRPGETQYF. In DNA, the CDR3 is TGTGCCAGCAGTCTAGGGCGAAGGCCGGGCGAGACCCAGTACTTC.

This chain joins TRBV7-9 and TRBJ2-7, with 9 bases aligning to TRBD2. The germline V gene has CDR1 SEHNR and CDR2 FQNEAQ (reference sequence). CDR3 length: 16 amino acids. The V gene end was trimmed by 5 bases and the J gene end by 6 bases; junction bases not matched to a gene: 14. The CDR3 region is CASSPGTSMDEGEQYF. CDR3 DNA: TGTGCCAGCAGCCCGGGGACTAGCATGGATGAGGGCGAGCAGTACTTC.

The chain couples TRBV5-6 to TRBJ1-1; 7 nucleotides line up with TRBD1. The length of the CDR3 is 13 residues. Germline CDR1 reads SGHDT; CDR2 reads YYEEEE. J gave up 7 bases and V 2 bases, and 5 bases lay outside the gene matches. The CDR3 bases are TGTGCCAGCAGCTTAGACGACAGGGTTGAAGCTTTCTTT. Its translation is CASSLDDRVEAFF.

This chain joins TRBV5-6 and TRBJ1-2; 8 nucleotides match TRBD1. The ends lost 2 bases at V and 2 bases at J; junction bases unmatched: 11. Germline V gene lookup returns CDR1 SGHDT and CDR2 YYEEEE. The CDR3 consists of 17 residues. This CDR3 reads CASSFPGQVPQNYGYTF. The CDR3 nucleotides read TGTGCCAGCAGCTTCCCGGGACAGGTGCCCCAGAACTATGGCTACACCTTC.

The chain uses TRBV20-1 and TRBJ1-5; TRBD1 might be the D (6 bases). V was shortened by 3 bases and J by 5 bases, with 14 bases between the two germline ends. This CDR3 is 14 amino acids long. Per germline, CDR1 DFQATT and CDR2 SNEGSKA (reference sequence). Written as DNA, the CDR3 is TGCAGTGCTAGTGGGTGGGGGGCGGATCAGCCCCAGCATTTT. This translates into CSASGWGADQPQHF.

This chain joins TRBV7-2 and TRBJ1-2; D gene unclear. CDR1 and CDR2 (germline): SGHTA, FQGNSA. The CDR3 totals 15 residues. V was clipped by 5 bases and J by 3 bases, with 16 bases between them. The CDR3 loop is CASSPTFRGDYGYTF. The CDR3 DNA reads TGTGCCAGCAGCCCTACTTTCCGGGGAGACTATGGCTACACCTTC.

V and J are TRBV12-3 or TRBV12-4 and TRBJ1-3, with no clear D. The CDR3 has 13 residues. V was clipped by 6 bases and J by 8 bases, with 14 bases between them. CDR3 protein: CASRSLGRDTIYF. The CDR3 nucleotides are TGTGCCAGCAGGAGCCTGGGGAGAGACACCATATATTTT.

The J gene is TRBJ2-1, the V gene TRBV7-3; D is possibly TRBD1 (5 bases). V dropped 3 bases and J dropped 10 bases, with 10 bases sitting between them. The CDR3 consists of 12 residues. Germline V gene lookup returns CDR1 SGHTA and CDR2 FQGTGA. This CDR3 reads CASSFGQGEQFF. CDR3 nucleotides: TGTGCCAGCAGCTTTGGCCAGGGAGAGCAGTTCTTC.

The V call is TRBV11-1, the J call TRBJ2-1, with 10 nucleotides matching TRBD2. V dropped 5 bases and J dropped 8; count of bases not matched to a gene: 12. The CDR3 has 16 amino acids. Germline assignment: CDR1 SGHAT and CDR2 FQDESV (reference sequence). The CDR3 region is CASSPRVAGGLDEQFF. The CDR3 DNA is TGTGCCAGCAGCCCCCGGGTAGCGGGGGGCCTGGATGAGCAGTTCTTC. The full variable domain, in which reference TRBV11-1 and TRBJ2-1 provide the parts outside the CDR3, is EAEVAQSPRYKITEKSQAVAFWCDPISGHATLYWYRQILGQGPELLVQFQDESVVDDSQLPKDRFSAERLKGVDSTLKIQPAELGDSAMYLCASSPRVAGGLDEQFFGPGTRLTVL.

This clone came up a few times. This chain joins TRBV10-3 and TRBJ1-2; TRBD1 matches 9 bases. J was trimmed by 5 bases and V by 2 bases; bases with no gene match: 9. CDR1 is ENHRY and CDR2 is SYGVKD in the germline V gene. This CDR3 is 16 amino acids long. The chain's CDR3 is CAISEGPGQGRYGYTF. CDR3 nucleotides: TGTGCCATCAGTGAGGGCCCTGGACAGGGGAGGTATGGCTACACCTTC.

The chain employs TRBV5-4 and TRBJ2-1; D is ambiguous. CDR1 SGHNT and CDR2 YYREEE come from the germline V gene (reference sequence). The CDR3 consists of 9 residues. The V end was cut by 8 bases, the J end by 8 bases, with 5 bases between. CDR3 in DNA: TGTGCCAGGGCGGATGAGCAGTTCTTC. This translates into CARADEQFF.